This TCR beta chain was retrieved from a study of identifying expanded T cells in peripheral blood. Germline V gene lookup returns CDR1 WNHNN and CDR2 SYGVQD (reference sequence). Trimming took off 5 bases at V and 1 base at J, with 23 bases between the two ends. CDR3 length equals 18 residues. The data were produced by immunoSEQ multiplex PCR, yet TCRdb's version contains in-frame clones alone and is incomplete. The sample records 75,000 to 95,000 clones, about 85% being singletons. Study results and caveats: Differentially abundant clones: about 1.2 between replicates, about 17 at approximately two weeks, under 25 at four. Across healthy donors, higher total template counts meant significantly greater roughly two-week count variance.

This clone was recorded only once. What it binds is unknown. No infections or other immune events were documented during collection. Specimen: blood. This TCR came from a person between 18 and 70 years old in good health. This sequence joins TRBV10-1 and TRBJ1-1, with D uncertain. CDR3 in amino acids: CASSRPGERGGKNTEAFF. In DNA, the CDR3 is TGCGCCAGCAGTAGGCCCGGCGAGAGAGGAGGGAAGAACACTGAAGCTTTCTTT.